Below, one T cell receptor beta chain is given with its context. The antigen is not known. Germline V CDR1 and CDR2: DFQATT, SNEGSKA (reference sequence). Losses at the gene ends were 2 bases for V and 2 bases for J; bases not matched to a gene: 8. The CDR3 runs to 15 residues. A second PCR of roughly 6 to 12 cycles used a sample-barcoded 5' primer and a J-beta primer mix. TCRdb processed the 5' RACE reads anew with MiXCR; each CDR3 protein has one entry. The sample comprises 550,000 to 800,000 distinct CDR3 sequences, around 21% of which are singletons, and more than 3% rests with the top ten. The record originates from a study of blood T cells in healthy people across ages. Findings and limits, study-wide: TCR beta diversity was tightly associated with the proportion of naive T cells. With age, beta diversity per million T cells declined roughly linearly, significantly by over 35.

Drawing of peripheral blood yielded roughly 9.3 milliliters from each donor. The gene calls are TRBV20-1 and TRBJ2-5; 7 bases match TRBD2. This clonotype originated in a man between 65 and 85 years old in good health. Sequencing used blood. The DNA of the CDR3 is TGCAGTGCTAGAAGACGGGACTACACTCAAGAGACCCAGTACTTC. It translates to CSARRRDYTQETQYF.